The clone carrying this TCR beta chain was counted only a few times. The germline gives CDR1 SEHNR, CDR2 FQNEAQ (reference sequence). This CDR3 contains 13 residues. The germline V and J ends were trimmed by 5 bases and 2 bases, with 9 bases remaining between them. This entry comes from a study of blood T cell dynamics during melanoma immunotherapy. Time point here: pre-treatment baseline. Disease control meant complete response, partial response or stable disease at 12 weeks. Using immunoSEQ multiplex PCR, the repertoire was profiled, and TCRdb retains in-frame clones only, with some absent. The sample gives 20,000 to 30,000 clones, roughly 85% of which show up once; approximately 4.6% is in the top ten.

The gene calls are TRBV7-9 and TRBJ1-1, with D tentatively TRBD1 (6 bases). This TCR was sampled from a human donor with melanoma. This material consisted of blood, taken from a patient treated with checkpoint blockade. CDR3 protein: CASSMDSNTEAFF. As DNA, the CDR3 is TGTGCCAGCAGCATGGACAGTAACACTGAAGCTTTCTTT. Variable domain in full (rest from reference TRBV7-9 and TRBJ1-1): DTGVSQNPRHKITKRGQNVTFRCDPISEHNRLYWYRQTLGQGPEFLTYFQNEAQLEKSRLLSDRFSAERPKGSFSTLEIQRTEQGDSAMYLCASSMDSNTEAFFGQGTRLTVV.